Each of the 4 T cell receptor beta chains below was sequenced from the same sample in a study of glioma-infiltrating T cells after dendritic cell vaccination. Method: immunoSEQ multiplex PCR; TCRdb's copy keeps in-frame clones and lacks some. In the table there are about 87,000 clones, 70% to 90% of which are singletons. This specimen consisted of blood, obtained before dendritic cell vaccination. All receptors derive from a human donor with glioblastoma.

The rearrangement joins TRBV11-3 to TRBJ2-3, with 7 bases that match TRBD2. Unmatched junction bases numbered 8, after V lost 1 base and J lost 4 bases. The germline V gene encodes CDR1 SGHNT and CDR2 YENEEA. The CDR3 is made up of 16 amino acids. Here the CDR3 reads CASSLGEGNDADTQYF. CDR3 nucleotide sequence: TGTGCCAGCAGCTTAGGGGAGGGTAATGATGCAGATACGCAGTATTTT.

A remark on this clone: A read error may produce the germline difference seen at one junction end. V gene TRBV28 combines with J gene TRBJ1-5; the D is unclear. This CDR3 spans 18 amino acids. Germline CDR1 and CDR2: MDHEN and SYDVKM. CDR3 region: CASSLSSGLGSSDQPQHF. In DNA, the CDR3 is TGTGCCAGCAGTTTATCTTCGGGGTTGGGCAGTAGCGATCAGCCCCAGCATTTT.

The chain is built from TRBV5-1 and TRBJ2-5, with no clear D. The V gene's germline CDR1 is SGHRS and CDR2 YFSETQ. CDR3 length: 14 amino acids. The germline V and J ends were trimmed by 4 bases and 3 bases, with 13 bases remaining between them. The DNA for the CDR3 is TGCGCCAGCAGCAGACCATCTCAGGAAGAGACCCAGTACTTC. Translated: CASSRPSQEETQYF. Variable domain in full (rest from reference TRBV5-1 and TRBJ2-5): KAGVTQTPRYLIKTRGQQVTLSCSPISGHRSVSWYQQTPGQGLQFLFEYFSETQRNKGNFPGRFSGRQFSNSRSEMNVSTLELGDSALYLCASSRPSQEETQYFGPGTRLLVL.

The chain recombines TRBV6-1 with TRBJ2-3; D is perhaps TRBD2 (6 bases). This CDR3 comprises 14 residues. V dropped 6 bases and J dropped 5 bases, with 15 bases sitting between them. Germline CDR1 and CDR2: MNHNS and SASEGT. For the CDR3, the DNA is TGTGCCAGCAGGGGACGGGAGATCGGAGATACGCAGTATTTT. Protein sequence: CASRGREIGDTQYF.